Included here is one T cell receptor beta chain sequence, with context. Its antigen is unknown. Random hexamers served to reverse transcribe about 0.5 to 1 ug RNA. In TCRdb, the immunoSEQ multiplex PCR reads were re-called with MiXCR into one record per CDR3 protein. The sample lists about 300,000 distinct CDR3 sequences, 70% to 90% occurring once. The data are from a study of CD8 T cells in Susac syndrome. Study outcomes and limitations: As the study acknowledged, the number of individuals who were part of its TCR sequencing and HLA analysis was relatively small.

The sequenced material came from CD8+ T cells from PBMCs. The sequence came from a human donor with multiple sclerosis.

The CDR3 coding sequence is TGTGCCAGCAGCAAAGACGACCGCCACGAGCAGTACTTC. The encoded protein is CASSKDDRHEQYF. The chain is built from TRBV21-1 and TRBJ2-7. TRBV21-1 represents a pseudogene. This CDR3 region has 13 residues.